This TCR beta chain was observed in a study of blood T cell repertoires in COVID-19. On the study more broadly: The United States, Italy and Spain supplied acute and convalescent COVID-19 samples.

V lost 3 bases and J lost 5; bases outside the gene matches: 8. Germline values: CDR1 LGHDT, CDR2 YNNKEL (reference sequence). CDR3 length: 16 residues. Generated by immunoSEQ multiplex PCR, the TCRdb table keeps only in-frame clones and is missing some. This sample has around 130,000 clones, with around 80% found just once. Sequenced input: PBMCs or T cells enriched from blood (not recorded which). The chain has TRBV3-1 (or the pseudogene TRBV3-2) and TRBJ2-2; TRBD1 aligns across 8 bases. The receptor's source is a man aged 35 to 55 with acute COVID-19. CDR3 nucleotides: TGTGCCAGCAGCCATCCCCAGGGGGCAGGAACCGGGGAGCTGTTTTTT. It is translated as CASSHPQGAGTGELFF.